This T cell receptor beta chain was found in a study of spatial heterogeneity in lung cancer. General study findings and limits: Ubiquitous expanded tumor TCRs surfaced in blood more at resection than they did at follow-up.

Time point noted: sample taken at primary tumor resection. Unsorted whole RNA from tumor, nontumor lung or frozen PBMC underwent sequencing. In the case of this clonotype: Its target is unknown.

TCRdb re-called the 5' RACE reads through MiXCR, storing one row per CDR3 protein. This table holds 50,000 to 65,000 distinct CDR3 sequences, 8.4% found once. This CDR3 spans 14 amino acids. Germline loops: CDR1 SGHVS, CDR2 FQNEAQ. Deletions cut 6 bases from V and 1 base from J, with 10 bases between. This TCR was sampled from a female donor with early-stage non-small cell lung cancer. The chain has TRBV7-8 and TRBJ1-5; D not resolved. This specimen consisted of PBMCs, obtained at surgery. The CDR3 protein is CASSRTGSNQPQHF. Here the CDR3 DNA reads TGTGCCAGCAGTCGGACGGGGAGCAATCAGCCCCAGCATTTT.